The present TCR beta chain was sequenced within a study of T cell responses to AZD1222 COVID-19 vaccine. Measured with immunoSEQ multiplex PCR; TCRdb has only the in-frame clones, and not every one. The sample lists fewer than 200,000 clones; 88% were seen once. V was pared by 2 bases and J by 5 bases, with 5 bases of the junction left unmatched. The CDR3 spans 15 residues. CDR1 is LGHNA, CDR2 YNFKEQ, per germline. Only a few counts were recorded for this clone. The sequencing used peripheral blood, collected 28 days after the second AZD1222 dose. This sequence joins TRBV4-2 and TRBJ2-7; 11 nucleotides agree with TRBD2. This receptor was obtained from an adult who received the AZD1222 COVID-19 vaccine. As DNA, the CDR3 is TGTGCCAGCAGCCAACTAGCGGGGGGTAACGACGAGCAGTACTTC. It codes for CASSQLAGGNDEQYF.